Below are 11 T cell receptor beta chains sequenced from a single sample in a study of OX40 agonist ivuxolimab in advanced cancers. Clones were read by immunoSEQ multiplex PCR, and TCRdb kept only the in-frame ones, dropping some. The repertoire holds some 50,000 clones, about 90% seen once, with roughly an eighth in the top ten. The specimen was CD4+ or CD8+ T cells sorted from blood, collected in a trial of the OX40 agonist ivuxolimab. The receptors here all came from an adult with an advanced solid tumor such as melanoma, head and neck, liver or kidney cancer.

In its sample, this clone was seen once. The chain is built from TRBV5-1 and TRBJ2-4, with 8 bases aligning to TRBD1. The V gene end was trimmed by 1 base and the J gene end by 0 bases; junction bases not matched to a gene: 9. The CDR3 is 18 residues long. CDR1 is SGHRS, CDR2 YFSETQ, per germline. The CDR3 nucleotides are TGCGCCAGCAGCTTGCTCGGACAGGGATCCTTAGCCAAAAACATTCAGTACTTC. Protein product: CASSLLGQGSLAKNIQYF.

V is TRBV7-3 and J is TRBJ2-6, with D unclear. Germline V CDR1 and CDR2: SGHTA, FQGTGA. Trimming pared 1 base from V and 0 bases from J, leaving 13 bases between. The CDR3 length is 18 residues. CDR3 bases: TGTGCCAGCAGCTTAAAGGCCCGAACTAACTCTGGGGCCAACGTCCTGACTTTC. It encodes CASSLKARTNSGANVLTF.

In this sample, this clone turned up once. V and J are TRBV5-6 and TRBJ1-4; 10 bases map to TRBD1. CDR3 length equals 16 residues. CDR1 and CDR2 from the germline V gene are SGHDT and YYEEEE. Losses at the gene ends were 7 bases for V and 7 bases for J; bases not matched to a gene: 13. CDR3 nucleotides: TGTGCCAGCTCCCTAGGGGACAGGGGAGTCGGTGAAAAACTGTTTTTT. Residues: CASSLGDRGVGEKLFF.

This CDR3 is CASSQIAGTGTAFF. The CDR3 DNA is TGTGCCAGCAGCCAAATCGCCGGGACAGGGACAGCTTTCTTT. The chain couples TRBV14 to TRBJ1-1, with 9 bases lining up with TRBD1. Germline CDR1 reads SGHDN; CDR2 reads FVKESK. This CDR3 spans 14 amino acids. The J segment lost 10 bases and the V segment lost 2 bases, leaving 8 bases of the junction unmatched.

The chain carries TRBV20-1 and TRBJ2-3; the D call may be TRBD1 or TRBD2 (5 bases each). V was trimmed by 6 bases and J by 7 bases, leaving 11 bases between them. Germline V gene data show CDR1 as DFQATT and CDR2 as SNEGSKA (reference sequence). The CDR3 contains 11 residues. The CDR3 DNA reads TGCAGTGCGAGGGACGGTCATACGCAGTATTTT. This translates into CSARDGHTQYF.

The rearrangement joins TRBV4-2 to TRBJ2-5, with TRBD1 matching 7 bases. J lost 5 bases, V lost 0 bases, and 6 bases had no gene match. Germline CDR1 LGHNA, CDR2 YNFKEQ. The CDR3 has 15 amino acids. CDR3 residues: CASSQDRDSWETQYF. Written as DNA, the CDR3 is TGTGCCAGCAGCCAAGATCGGGACAGTTGGGAGACCCAGTACTTC.

The CDR3: CASSVDAADTQYF. In DNA form, the CDR3 reads TGTGCCAGCAGTGTGGATGCAGCAGATACGCAGTATTTT. The rearrangement links TRBV6-4 to TRBJ2-3; D ambiguous. Germline-derived CDR1 and CDR2 are MRHNA and SNTAGT. V lost 4 bases, J lost 4 bases, and 9 bases lay in between. This CDR3 is built from 13 residues.

This rearrangement joins TRBV6-6 to TRBJ2-3, with 11 positions matching TRBD1. The junction had 2 bases not matched to a gene; V was cut back by 6 bases and J by 3 bases. This CDR3 has 14 amino acids. Per the germline V gene, CDR1 is MNHNY and CDR2 is SVGAGI (reference sequence). CDR3 protein: CASSRDRGTDTQYF. The DNA of the CDR3 is TGTGCCAGCAGCCGGGACAGGGGGACAGATACGCAGTATTTT.

The J gene is TRBJ2-1, the V gene TRBV7-9, with 7 bases lining up with TRBD1. This CDR3 contains 14 residues. The germline V gene encodes CDR1 SEHNR and CDR2 FQNEAQ (reference sequence). V was clipped by 7 bases and J by 4 bases; unmatched bases: 7. CDR3 loop: CASTVGQSYNEQFF. The CDR3 DNA sequence: TGTGCCAGCACCGTGGGACAGAGTTACAATGAGCAGTTCTTC. The whole variable domain, remainder taken from reference TRBV7-9 and TRBJ2-1, is DTGVSQNPRHKITKRGQNVTFRCDPISEHNRLYWYRQTLGQGPEFLTYFQNEAQLEKSRLLSDRFSAERPKGSFSTLEIQRTEQGDSAMYLCASTVGQSYNEQFFGPGTRLTVL.

This chain joins TRBV19 and TRBJ1-1, with 11 nucleotides matching TRBD1. The CDR3 runs 15 residues. Germline CDR1 and CDR2: LNHDA and SQIVND (reference sequence). CDR3 amino acids: CATRAFGQGATEAFF. In DNA form, the CDR3 reads TGTGCTACCCGAGCATTTGGACAGGGGGCCACTGAAGCTTTCTTT.

The chain recombines TRBV29-1 with TRBJ2-7, with 10 bases fitting TRBD2. CDR3 length: 13 residues. CDR1 and CDR2 (germline): SQVTM, ANQGSEA. Germline trimming cut 7 bases from V and 5 bases from J; bases unmatched to any gene: 8. DNA of the CDR3: TGCAGCGGGACTAGCGGAAACAGGGACGAGCAGTACTTC. As protein: CSGTSGNRDEQYF.